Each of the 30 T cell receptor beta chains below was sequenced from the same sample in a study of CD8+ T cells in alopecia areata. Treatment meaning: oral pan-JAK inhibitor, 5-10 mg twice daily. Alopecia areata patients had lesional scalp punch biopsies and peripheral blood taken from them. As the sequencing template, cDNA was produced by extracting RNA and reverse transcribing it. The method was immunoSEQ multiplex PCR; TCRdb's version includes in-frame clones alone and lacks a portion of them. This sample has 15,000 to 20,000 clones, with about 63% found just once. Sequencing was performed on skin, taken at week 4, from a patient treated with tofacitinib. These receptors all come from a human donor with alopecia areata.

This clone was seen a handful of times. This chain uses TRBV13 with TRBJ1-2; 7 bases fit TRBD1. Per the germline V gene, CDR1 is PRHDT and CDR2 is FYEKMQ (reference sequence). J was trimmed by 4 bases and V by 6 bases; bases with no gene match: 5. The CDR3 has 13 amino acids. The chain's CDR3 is CASRAQGPYGYTF. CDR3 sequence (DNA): TGTGCCAGCAGAGCACAGGGGCCCTATGGCTACACCTTC.

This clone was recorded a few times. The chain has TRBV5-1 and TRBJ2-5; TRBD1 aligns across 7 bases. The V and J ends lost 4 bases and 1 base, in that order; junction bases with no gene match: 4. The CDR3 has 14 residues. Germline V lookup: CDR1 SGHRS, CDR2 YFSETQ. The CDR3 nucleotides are TGCGCCAGCAGCCCGGGACAGCTCCAAGAGACCCAGTACTTC. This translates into CASSPGQLQETQYF.

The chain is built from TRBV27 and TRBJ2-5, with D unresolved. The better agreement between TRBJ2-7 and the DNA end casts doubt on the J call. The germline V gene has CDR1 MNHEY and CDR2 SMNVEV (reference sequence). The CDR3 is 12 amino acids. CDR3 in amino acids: CASGDWSYEQYF. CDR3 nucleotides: TGTGCCAGCGGTGACTGGAGCTACGAGCAGTACTTC.

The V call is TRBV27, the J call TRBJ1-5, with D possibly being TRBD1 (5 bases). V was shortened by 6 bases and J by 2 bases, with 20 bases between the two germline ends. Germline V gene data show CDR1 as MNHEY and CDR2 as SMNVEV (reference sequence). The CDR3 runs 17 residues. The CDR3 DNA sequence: TGTGCCAGCAGCCGGGGCCCCAACCCCGGAGGCAATCAGCCCCAGCATTTT. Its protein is CASSRGPNPGGNQPQHF.

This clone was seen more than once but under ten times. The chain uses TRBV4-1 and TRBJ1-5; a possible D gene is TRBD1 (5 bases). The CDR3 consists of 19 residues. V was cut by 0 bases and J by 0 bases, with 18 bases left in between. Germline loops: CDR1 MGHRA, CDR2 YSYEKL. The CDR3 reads CASSQDLMGGIISNQPQHF. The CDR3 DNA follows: TGCGCCAGCAGCCAAGATCTGATGGGGGGGATAATTAGCAATCAGCCCCAGCATTTT.

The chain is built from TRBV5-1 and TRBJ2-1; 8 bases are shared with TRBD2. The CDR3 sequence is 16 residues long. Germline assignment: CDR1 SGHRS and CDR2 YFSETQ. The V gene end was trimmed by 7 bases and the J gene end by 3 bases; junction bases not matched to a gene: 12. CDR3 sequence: CASFTLSGADYNEQFF. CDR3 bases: TGCGCCAGCTTTACCCTTAGCGGGGCGGACTACAATGAGCAGTTCTTC. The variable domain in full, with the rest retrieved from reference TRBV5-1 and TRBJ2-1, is KAGVTQTPRYLIKTRGQQVTLSCSPISGHRSVSWYQQTPGQGLQFLFEYFSETQRNKGNFPGRFSGRQFSNSRSEMNVSTLELGDSALYLCASFTLSGADYNEQFFGPGTRLTVL.

CDR3 nucleotide sequence: TGTGCCAGTAGTTCCCCACAGCGGGGGGCCTCCTACGAGCAGTACTTC. It encodes CASSSPQRGASYEQYF. J is TRBJ2-7 and V is TRBV19, with 9 bases fitting TRBD2. Germline V gene data show CDR1 as LNHDA and CDR2 as SQIVND (reference sequence). V was clipped by 5 bases and J by 0 bases; unmatched bases: 8. The CDR3 loop spans 16 amino acids.

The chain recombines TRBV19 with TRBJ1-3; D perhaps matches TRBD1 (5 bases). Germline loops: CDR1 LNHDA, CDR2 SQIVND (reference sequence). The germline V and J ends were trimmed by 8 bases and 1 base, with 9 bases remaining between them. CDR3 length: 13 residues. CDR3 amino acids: CASEGRSGNTIYF. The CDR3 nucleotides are TGTGCCAGTGAGGGGAGGTCTGGAAACACCATATATTTT.

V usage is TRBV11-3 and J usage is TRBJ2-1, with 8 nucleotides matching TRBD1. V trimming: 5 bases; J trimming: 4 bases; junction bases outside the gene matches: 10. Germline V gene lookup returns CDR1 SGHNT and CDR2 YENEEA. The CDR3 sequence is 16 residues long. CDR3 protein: CASSPTGQGVYNEQFF. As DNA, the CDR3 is TGTGCCAGCAGCCCGACAGGACAGGGCGTATACAATGAGCAGTTCTTC.

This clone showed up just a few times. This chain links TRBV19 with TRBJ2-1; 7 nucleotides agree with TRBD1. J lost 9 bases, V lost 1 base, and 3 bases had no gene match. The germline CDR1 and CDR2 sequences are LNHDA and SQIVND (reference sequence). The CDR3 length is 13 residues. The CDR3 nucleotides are TGTGCCAGTAGTATAGCGCCAGGGGGTGAGCAGTTCTTC. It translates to CASSIAPGGEQFF.

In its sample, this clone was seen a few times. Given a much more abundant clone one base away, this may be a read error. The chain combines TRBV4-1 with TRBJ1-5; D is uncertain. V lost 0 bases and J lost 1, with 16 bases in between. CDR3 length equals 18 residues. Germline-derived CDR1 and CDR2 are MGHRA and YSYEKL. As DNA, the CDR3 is TGCGCCAGCAGCCAAGATTTTAGGAATAGTTTAAGCAATCAGCCCCAGCATTTT. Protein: CASSQDFRNSLSNQPQHF.

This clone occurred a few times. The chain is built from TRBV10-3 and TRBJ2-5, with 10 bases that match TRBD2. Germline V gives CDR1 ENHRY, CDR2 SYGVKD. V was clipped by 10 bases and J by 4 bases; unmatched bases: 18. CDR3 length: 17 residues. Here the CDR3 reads CATAKIIAGGILETQYF. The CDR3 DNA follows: TGTGCCACCGCAAAGATAATAGCGGGGGGAATCTTAGAGACCCAGTACTTC.

The CDR3 region is CASSPTLGANTEAFF. CDR3 coding DNA: TGTGCCAGCAGCCCCACTCTGGGCGCGAACACTGAAGCTTTCTTT. The chain recombines TRBV5-4 with TRBJ1-1; D is uncertain. The CDR3 extends over 15 amino acids. The V gene lost 4 bases and the J gene lost 1 base, with 14 bases spanning the gap. Germline V CDR1 and CDR2: SGHNT, YYREEE (reference sequence).

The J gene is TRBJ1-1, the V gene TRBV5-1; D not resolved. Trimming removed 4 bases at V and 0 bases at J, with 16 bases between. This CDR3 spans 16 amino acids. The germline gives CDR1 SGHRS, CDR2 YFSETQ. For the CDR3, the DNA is TGCGCCAGCAGCGAACCGATGGGAGGTTTGAACACTGAAGCTTTCTTT. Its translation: CASSEPMGGLNTEAFF.

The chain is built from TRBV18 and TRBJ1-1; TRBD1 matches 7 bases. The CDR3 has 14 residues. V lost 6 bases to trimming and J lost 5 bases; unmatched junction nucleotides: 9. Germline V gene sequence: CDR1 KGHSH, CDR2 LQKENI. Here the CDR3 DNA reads TGTGCCAGCTCGCCCGACAGGGCTGAAACTGAAGCTTTCTTT. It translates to CASSPDRAETEAFF.

This chain's CDR3 is CASSYRENIQYF. As DNA, the CDR3 is TGTGCCAGCAGCTACAGAGAAAACATTCAGTACTTC. The chain carries TRBV14 and TRBJ2-4; no clear D. The germline V gene has CDR1 SGHDN and CDR2 FVKESK. The CDR3 covers 12 residues. V was pared by 5 bases and J by 5 bases, with 7 bases between.

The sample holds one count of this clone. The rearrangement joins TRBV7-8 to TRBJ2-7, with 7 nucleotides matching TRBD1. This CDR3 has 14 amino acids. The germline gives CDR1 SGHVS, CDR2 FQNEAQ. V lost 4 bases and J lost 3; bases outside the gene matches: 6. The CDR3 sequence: CASSSRGQVYEQYF. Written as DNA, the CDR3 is TGTGCCAGCAGCTCCAGAGGACAGGTCTACGAGCAGTACTTC.

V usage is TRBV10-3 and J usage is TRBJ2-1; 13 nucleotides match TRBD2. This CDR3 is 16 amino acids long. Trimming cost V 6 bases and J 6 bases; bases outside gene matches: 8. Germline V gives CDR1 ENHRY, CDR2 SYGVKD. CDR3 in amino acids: CAISDGLAGERNEQFF. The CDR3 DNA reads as TGTGCCATCAGCGACGGACTAGCGGGGGAACGCAATGAGCAGTTCTTC.

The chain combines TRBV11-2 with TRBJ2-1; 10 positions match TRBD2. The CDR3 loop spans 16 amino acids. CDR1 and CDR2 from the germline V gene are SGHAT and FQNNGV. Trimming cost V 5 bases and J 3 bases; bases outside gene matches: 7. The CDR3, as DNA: TGTGCCAGCAGCCTACGGCTAGCGGGGGTCTACAATGAGCAGTTCTTC. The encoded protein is CASSLRLAGVYNEQFF.

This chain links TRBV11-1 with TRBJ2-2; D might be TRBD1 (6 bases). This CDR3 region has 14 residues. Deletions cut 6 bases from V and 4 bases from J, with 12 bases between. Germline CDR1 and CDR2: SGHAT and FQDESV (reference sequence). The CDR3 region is CASSARTVTGELFF. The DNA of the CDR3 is TGTGCCAGCAGTGCCCGGACAGTCACCGGGGAGCTGTTTTTT.

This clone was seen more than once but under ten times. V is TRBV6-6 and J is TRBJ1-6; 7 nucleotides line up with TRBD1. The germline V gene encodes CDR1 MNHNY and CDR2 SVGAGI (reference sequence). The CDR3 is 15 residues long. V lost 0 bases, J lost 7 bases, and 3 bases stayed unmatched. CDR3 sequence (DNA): TGTGCCAGCAGTTACTCGACGGGACAGAATTCACCCCTCCACTTT. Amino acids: CASSYSTGQNSPLHF.

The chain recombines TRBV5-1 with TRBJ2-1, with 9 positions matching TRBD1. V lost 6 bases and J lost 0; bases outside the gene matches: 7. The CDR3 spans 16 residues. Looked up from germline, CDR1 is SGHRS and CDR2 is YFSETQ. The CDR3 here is CASNPTGGGSYNEQFF. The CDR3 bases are TGCGCCAGCAATCCAACAGGGGGCGGCTCCTACAATGAGCAGTTCTTC.

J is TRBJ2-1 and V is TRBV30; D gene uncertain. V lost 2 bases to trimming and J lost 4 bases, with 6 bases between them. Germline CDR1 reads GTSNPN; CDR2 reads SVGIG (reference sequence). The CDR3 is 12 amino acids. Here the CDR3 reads CAWSPAYNEQFF. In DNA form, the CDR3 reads TGTGCCTGGAGTCCTGCTTACAATGAGCAGTTCTTC.

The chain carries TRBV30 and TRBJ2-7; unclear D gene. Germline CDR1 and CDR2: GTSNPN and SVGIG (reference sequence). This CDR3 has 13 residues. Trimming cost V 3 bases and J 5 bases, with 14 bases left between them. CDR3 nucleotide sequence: TGTGCCTGGAGCGCTATCGGGCCCCACGAGCAGTACTTC. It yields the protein CAWSAIGPHEQYF.

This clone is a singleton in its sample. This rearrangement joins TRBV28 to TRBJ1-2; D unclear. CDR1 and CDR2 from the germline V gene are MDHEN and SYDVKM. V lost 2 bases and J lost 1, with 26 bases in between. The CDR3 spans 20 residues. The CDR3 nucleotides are TGTGCCAGCAGTTTAAGATCCCGTTACAGTCTGCGGGATGGTAACTATGGCTACACCTTC. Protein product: CASSLRSRYSLRDGNYGYTF.

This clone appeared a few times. The CDR3 protein is CASSQGDREAGELFF. The CDR3 DNA follows: TGCGCCAGCAGCCAAGGTGACCGGGAGGCCGGGGAGCTGTTTTTT. The chain has TRBV4-1 and TRBJ2-2, with 7 bases lining up with TRBD2. The germline CDR1 and CDR2 sequences are MGHRA and YSYEKL. The CDR3 covers 15 residues. V shed 1 base, J shed 6 bases, and the junction held 5 bases outside the gene matches.

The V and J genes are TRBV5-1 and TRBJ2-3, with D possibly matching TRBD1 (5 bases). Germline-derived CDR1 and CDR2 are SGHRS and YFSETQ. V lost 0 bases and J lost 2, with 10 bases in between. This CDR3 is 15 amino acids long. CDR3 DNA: TGCGCCAGCAGCTTGGGCCAGGGTGACACAGATACGCAGTATTTT. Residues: CASSLGQGDTDTQYF.

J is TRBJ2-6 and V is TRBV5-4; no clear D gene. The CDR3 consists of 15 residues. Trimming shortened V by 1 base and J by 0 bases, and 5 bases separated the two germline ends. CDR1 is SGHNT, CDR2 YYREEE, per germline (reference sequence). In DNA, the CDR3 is TGTGCCAGCAGCTTGAGAGACTCTGGGGCCAACGTCCTGACTTTC. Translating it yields CASSLRDSGANVLTF.

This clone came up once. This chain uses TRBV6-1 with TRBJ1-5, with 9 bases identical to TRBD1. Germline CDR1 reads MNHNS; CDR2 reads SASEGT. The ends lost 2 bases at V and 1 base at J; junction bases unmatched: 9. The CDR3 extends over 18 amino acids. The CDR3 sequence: CASSEHYRTGASNQPQHF. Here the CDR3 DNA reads TGTGCCAGCAGTGAACATTACAGGACAGGGGCCAGCAATCAGCCCCAGCATTTT.

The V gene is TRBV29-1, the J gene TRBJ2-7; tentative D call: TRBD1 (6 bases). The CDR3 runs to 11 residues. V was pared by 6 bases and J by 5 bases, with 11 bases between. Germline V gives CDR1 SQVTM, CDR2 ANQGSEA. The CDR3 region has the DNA TGCAGCGTCCCGAACAGGGACGAGCAGTACTTC. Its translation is CSVPNRDEQYF.